This TCR beta chain stems from a study of T-cell reconstitution after alpha-beta-depleted transplantation in children. Germline assignment: CDR1 SEHNR and CDR2 FQNEAQ (reference sequence). Deletions cut 3 bases from V and 12 bases from J, with 11 bases between. The CDR3 runs to 11 residues. The authors prepared the TCRbeta library with unique molecular identifiers. TCRdb processed the PCR reads anew with MiXCR; each CDR3 protein has one entry. The sample yields hundreds of thousands of distinct CDR3 sequences, about 15% seen once. Broader study findings: Newly produced T cells mostly accounted for T-cell counts and diversity one year post-transplant.

On this clonotype: What it binds is not known.

This TCR was recovered from a male patient aged 10-17 years who had a stem cell transplant for acute lymphoblastic leukemia, so the T cells may come from the graft donor. Source: PBMCs, mostly from graft donor cells, taken 360 days after TCRalphabeta/CD19-depleted stem cell transplant. The chain links TRBV7-9 to TRBJ2-5; D possibly corresponds to TRBD2 (6 bases). Here the CDR3 reads CASSFGRIEYF. CDR3 DNA: TGTGCCAGCAGCTTTGGGAGGATAGAGTACTTC.